This TCR beta chain was sequenced for a study of blood T cell repertoires in COVID-19. Study overall: Acute and convalescent COVID-19 specimens originated in the United States, Italy and Spain. PBMCs, B-cell-depleted T cells, or T cells provided the cDNA or gDNA that made up the material.

Living in 24 US areas, the participants were between roughly 18 and 89 years of age. In the authors' workflow: Amplified reference gene primers provided the basis for estimating nucleated cell counts. TCRdb's table, derived via immunoSEQ multiplex PCR, lists solely in-frame clones and lacks some. Clone size and the V and J calls come from that table; the DNA yielded D and trimming. The repertoire holds approximately 140,000 clones, with roughly 90% as singletons. The V and J ends lost 3 bases and 2 bases, in that order; junction bases with no gene match: 3. The CDR3 consists of 15 residues. Germline assignment: CDR1 LNHDA and CDR2 SQIVND (reference sequence).

The specimen sequenced was PBMCs or T cells enriched from blood (not recorded which). The chain combines TRBV19 with TRBJ2-1; 8 bases are shared with TRBD2. The sequence came from a woman between 25 and 40 years old with acute COVID-19. CDR3 coding DNA: TGTGCCAGTAGTATTACGGGAGGGCCCTACAATGAGCAGTTCTTC. Translating it yields CASSITGGPYNEQFF.